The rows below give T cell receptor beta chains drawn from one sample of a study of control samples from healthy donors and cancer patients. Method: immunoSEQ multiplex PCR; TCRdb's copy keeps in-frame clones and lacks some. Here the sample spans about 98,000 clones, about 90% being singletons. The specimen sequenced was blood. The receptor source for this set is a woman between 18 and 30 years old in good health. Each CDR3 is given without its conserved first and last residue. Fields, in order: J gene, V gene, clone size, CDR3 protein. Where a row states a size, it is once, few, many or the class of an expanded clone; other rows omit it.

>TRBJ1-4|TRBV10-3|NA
AISDAGQGNEKLF
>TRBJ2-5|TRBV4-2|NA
ASSLPPDRGEETQY
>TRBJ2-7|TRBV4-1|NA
ASSQDSGTGFSYEQY
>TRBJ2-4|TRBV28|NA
ASSAYRPYIQY
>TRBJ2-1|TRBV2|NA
ASSPRDSKQF
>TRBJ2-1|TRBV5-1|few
ASSMLTSGQGDEQF
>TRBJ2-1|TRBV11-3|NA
ASSFSGGVGEQF
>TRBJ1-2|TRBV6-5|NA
ASTVQGGGYT
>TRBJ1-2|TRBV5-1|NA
ASSLGAGFGYT
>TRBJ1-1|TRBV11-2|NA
ASSPFTPPSAF
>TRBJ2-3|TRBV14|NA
ASSQGVAGGRLSTDTQY
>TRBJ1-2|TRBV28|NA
ASSFRTGGDGYT
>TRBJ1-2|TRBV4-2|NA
ASSQETGGDYGYT
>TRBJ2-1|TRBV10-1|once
ASSESLKSSYNEQF
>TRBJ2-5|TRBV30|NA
AWSGVGQQETQY
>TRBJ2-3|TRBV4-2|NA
ASSQRGNPDTQY
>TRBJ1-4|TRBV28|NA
ASSSPGGREKLF
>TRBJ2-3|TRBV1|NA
TSSQPGRHTDTQY
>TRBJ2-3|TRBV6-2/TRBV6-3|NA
ASSYGTTDTQY
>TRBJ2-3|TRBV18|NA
ASSPRGLAGGTDTQY
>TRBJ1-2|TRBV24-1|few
ATSDLGRPADGYT
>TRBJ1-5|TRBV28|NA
ASQGGGNQPQH
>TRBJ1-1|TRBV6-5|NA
ASSYPGNTEAF
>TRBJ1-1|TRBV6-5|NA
ASTLTGMNTEAF
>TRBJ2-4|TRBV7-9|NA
ASSTTAKNIQY
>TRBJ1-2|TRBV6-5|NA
ASSYGTANYGYT
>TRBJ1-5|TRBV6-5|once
ASDSNQPQH
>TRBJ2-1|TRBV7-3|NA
ASSPSSGIINEQF
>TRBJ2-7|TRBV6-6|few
ATSMVGYEQY
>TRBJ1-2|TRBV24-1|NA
ATSDLGQGGYGYT
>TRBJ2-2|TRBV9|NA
ASSAVGQGLDTGELF
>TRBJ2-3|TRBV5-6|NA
ASSFGGSIYVDTQY
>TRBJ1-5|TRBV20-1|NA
SASDPRTALLGNQPQH
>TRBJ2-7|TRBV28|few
ASTGQGAYHEQY
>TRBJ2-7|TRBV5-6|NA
ASSVLRDRGSLVQY
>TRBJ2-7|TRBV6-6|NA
ASSRASPGGGASYEQY
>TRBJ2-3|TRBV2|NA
ASSVLGGGRDTQY
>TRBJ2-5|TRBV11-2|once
ASRIWGVKETQY
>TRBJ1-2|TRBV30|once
AWSGPFGRLLNYGYT
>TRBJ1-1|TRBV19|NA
ASSIQGVFHTEAF
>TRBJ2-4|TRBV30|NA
AWSPQGRVEY
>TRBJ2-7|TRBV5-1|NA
ASSSRTGLTYEQY
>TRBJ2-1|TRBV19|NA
ASSMYNEQF
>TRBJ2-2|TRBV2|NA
ASSRDSRSTGELF
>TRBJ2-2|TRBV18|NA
ASSLLTGDFAGELF
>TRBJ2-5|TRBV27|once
ASSEGGRAETQY
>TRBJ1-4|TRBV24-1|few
ATSDTGRNEKLF
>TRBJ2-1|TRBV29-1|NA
SVEMTSGNNEQF
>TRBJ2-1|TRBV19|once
ASSSSGTAYEQF
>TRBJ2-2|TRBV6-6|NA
ASSYPQGGELF
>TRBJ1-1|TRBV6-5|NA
ASSITEGRRTEAF
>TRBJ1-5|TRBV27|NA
ASSTNRGLGNQPQH
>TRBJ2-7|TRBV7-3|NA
ASSLTDSYEQY
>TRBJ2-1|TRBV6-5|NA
ASSDRLAGYNEQF
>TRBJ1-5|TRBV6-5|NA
ASNPQRANQPQH
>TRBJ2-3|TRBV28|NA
ASSSLQGNRDTQY
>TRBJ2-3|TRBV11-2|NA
ASSLEGGHATDTQY
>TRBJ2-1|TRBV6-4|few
ASSMGEGSNEQF
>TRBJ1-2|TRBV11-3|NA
ASSFNSVYGYT